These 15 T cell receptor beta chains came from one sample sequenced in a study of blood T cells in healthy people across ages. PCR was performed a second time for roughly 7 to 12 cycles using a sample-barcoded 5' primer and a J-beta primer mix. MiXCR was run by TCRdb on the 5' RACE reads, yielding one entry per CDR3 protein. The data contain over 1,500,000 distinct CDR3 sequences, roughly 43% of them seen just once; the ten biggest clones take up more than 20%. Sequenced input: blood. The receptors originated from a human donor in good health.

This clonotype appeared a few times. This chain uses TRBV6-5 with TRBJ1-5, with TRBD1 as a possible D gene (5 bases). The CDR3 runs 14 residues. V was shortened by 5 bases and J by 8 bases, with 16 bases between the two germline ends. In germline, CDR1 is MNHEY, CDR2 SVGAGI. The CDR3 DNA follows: TGTGCCAGCAGTCCACCAGGGAGGTTTAAGCCCCAGCATTTT. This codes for CASSPPGRFKPQHF.

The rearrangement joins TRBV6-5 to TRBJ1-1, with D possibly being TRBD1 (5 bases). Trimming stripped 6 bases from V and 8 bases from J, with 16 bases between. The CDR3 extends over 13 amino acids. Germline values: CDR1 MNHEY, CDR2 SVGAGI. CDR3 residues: CASRPGPTGEAFF. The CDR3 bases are TGTGCCAGCAGACCGGGGCCAACCGGGGAAGCTTTCTTT.

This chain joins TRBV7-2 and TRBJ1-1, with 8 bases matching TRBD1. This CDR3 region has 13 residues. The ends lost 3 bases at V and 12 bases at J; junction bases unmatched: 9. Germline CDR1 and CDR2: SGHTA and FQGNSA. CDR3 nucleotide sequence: TGTGCCAGCAGCTTGACGACAGGGGTGGTAACTTTCTTT. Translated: CASSLTTGVVTFF.

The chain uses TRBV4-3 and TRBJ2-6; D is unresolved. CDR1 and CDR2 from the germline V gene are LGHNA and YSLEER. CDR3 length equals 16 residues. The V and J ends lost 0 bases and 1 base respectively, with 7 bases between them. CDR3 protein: CASSQEVLSGANVLTF. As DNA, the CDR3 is TGCGCCAGCAGCCAAGAAGTTTTGTCTGGGGCCAACGTCCTGACTTTC.

The CDR3 loop reads CASSFGVLSSYEQYF. CDR3 DNA sequence: TGTGCCAGCAGCTTTGGAGTCTTAAGCTCCTACGAGCAGTACTTC. This chain connects TRBV7-2 to TRBJ2-7, with D unclear. The V and J ends lost 3 bases and 0 bases respectively, with 12 bases between them. This CDR3 has 15 residues. Germline V gives CDR1 SGHTA, CDR2 FQGNSA.

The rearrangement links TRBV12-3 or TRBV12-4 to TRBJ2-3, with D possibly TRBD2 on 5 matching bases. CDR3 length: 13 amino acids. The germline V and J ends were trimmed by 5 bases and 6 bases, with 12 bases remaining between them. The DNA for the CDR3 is TGTGCCAGCAGTGAACTAGGAATTGATACGCAGTATTTT. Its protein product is CASSELGIDTQYF.

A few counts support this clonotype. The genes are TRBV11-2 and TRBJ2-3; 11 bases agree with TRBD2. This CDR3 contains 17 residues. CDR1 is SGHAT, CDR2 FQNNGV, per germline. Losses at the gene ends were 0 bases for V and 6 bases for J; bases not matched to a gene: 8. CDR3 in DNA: TGTGCCAGCAGCTTAGATCCGCCTAGCGGGGGGATGGATACGCAGTATTTT. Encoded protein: CASSLDPPSGGMDTQYF. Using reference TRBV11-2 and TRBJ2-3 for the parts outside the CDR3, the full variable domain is EAGVAQSPRYKIIEKRQSVAFWCNPISGHATLYWYQQILGQGPKLLIQFQNNGVVDDSQLPKDRFSAERLKGVDSTLKIQPAKLEDSAVYLCASSLDPPSGGMDTQYFGPGTRLTVL.

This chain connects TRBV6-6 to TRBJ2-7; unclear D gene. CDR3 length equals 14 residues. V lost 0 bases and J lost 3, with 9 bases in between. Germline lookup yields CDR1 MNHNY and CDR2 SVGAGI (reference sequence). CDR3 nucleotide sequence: TGTGCCAGCAGTTACTCCTCCCCAGTCTACGAGCAGTACTTC. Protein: CASSYSSPVYEQYF.

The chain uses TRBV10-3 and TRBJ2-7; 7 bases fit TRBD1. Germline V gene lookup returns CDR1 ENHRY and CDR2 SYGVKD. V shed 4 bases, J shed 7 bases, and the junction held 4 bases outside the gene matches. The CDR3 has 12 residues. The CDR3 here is CAISAGQREQYF. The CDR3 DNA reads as TGTGCCATCAGTGCGGGACAGAGGGAGCAGTACTTC.

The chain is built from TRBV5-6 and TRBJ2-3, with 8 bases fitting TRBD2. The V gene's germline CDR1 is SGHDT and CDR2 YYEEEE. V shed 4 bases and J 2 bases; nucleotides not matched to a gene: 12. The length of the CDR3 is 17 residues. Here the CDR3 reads CASSLPLLAGLTDTQYF. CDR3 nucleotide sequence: TGTGCCAGCAGCCTCCCCCTTCTAGCGGGTCTCACAGATACGCAGTATTTT.

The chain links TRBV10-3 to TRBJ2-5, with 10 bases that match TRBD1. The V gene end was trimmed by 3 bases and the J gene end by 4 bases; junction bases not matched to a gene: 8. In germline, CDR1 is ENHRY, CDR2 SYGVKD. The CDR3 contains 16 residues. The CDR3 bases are TGTGCCATCAGTGATATCCCTGACAGGGGGCTAGAGACCCAGTACTTC. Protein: CAISDIPDRGLETQYF.

The DNA for the CDR3 is TGTGCCAGCAGCCAGGGCTGGGACTATGGCTACACCTTC. Its protein product is CASSQGWDYGYTF. The chain employs TRBV3-1 and TRBJ1-2; D ambiguous. The CDR3 extends over 13 amino acids. Trimming left V 3 bases short and J 3 bases short, with 8 bases between. Germline CDR1 is LGHDT and CDR2 is YNNKEL (reference sequence).

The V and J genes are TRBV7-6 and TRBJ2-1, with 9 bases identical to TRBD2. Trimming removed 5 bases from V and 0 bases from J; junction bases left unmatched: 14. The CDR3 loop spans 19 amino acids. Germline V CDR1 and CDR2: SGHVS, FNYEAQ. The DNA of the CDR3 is TGTGCCAGCAGCCCGATCGGGCTAGCGGGGAGGAGCTCCTACAATGAGCAGTTCTTC. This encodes CASSPIGLAGRSSYNEQFF.

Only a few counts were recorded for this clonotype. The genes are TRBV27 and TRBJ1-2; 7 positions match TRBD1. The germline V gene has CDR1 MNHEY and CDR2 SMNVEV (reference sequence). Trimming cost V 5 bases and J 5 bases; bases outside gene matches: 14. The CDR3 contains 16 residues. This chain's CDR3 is CASSASTGNLNYGYTF. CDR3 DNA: TGTGCCAGCAGTGCCTCGACAGGGAACTTAAATTATGGCTACACCTTC.

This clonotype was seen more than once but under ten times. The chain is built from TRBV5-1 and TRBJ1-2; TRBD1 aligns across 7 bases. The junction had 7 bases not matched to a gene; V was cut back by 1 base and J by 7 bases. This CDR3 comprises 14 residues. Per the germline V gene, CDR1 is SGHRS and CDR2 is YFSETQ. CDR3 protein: CASSLRGTEFGYTF. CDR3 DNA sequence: TGCGCCAGCAGCTTGCGAGGGACAGAGTTTGGCTACACCTTC. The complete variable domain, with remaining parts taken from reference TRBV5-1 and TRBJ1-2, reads KAGVTQTPRYLIKTRGQQVTLSCSPISGHRSVSWYQQTPGQGLQFLFEYFSETQRNKGNFPGRFSGRQFSNSRSEMNVSTLELGDSALYLCASSLRGTEFGYTFGSGTRLTVV.